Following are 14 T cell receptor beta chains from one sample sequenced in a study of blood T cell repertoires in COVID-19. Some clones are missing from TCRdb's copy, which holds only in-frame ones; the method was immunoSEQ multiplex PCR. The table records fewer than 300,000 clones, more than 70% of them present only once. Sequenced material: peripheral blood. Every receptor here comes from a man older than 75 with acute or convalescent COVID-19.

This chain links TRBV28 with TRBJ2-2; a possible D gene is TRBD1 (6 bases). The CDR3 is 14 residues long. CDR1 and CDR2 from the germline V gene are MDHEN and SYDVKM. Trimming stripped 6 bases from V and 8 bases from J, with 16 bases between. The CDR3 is CASRRDMSFGELFF. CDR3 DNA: TGTGCCAGCAGACGGGACATGAGTTTTGGGGAGCTGTTTTTT.

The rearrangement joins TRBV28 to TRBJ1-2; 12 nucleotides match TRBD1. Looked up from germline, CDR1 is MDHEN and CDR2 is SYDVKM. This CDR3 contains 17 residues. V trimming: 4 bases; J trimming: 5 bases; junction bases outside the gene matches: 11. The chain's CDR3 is CASSSGQGAFVGYGYTF. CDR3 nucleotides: TGTGCCAGCAGTTCGGGACAGGGGGCATTCGTGGGGTATGGCTACACCTTC.

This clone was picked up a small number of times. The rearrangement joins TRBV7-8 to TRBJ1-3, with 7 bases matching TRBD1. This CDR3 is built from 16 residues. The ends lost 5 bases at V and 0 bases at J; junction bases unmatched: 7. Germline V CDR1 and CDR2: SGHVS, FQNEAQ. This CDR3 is CASSQGTVPSGNTIYF. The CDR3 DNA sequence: TGTGCCAGCAGCCAAGGGACAGTCCCCTCTGGAAACACCATATATTTT. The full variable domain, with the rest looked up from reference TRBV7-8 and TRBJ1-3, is GAGVSQSPRYKVAKRGQDVALRCDPISGHVSLFWYQQALGQGPEFLTYFQNEAQLDKSGLPSDRFFAERPEGSVSTLKIQRTQQEDSAVYLCASSQGTVPSGNTIYFGEGSWLTVV.

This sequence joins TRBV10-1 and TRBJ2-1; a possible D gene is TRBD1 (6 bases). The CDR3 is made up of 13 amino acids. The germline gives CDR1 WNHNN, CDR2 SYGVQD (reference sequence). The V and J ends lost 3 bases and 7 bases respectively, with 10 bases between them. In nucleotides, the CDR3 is TGCGCCAGCAGTGAAATAACAGGGAATGAGCAGTTCTTC. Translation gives CASSEITGNEQFF.

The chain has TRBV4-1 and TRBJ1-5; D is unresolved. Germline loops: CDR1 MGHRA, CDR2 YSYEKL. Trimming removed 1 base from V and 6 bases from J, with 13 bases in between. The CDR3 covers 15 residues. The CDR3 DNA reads TGCGCCAGCAGCCAAGGTTGGGCTTTTGGTCAGCCCCAGCATTTT. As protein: CASSQGWAFGQPQHF.

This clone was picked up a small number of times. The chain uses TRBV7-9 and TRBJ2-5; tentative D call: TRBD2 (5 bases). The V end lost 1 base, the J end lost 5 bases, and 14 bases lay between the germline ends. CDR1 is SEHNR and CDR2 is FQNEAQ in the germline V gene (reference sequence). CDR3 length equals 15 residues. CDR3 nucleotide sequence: TGTGCCAGCAGCTTAGGGCCGGGAAGGGTGGAGACCCAGTACTTC. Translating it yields CASSLGPGRVETQYF. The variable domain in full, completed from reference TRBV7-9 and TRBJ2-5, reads DTGVSQNPRHKITKRGQNVTFRCDPISEHNRLYWYRQTLGQGPEFLTYFQNEAQLEKSRLLSDRFSAERPKGSFSTLEIQRTEQGDSAMYLCASSLGPGRVETQYFGPGTRLLVL.

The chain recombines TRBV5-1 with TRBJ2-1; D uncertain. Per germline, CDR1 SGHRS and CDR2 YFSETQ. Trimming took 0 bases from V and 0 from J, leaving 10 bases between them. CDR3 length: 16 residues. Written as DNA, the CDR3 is TGCGCCAGCAGCTTGGCCGGTATTGGCTCCTACAATGAGCAGTTCTTC. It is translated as CASSLAGIGSYNEQFF.

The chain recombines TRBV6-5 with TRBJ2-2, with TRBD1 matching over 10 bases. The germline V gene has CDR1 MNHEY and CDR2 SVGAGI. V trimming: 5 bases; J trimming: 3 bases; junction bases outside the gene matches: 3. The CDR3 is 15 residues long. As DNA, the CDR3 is TGTGCCAGCAGTAGGGGACAGGGGTACACCGGGGAGCTGTTTTTT. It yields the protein CASSRGQGYTGELFF.

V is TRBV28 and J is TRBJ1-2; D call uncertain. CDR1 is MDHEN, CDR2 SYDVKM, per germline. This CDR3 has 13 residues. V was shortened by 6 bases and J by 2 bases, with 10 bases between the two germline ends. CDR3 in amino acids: CASRKGGNYGYTF. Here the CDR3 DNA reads TGTGCCAGCAGAAAAGGCGGCAACTATGGCTACACCTTC.

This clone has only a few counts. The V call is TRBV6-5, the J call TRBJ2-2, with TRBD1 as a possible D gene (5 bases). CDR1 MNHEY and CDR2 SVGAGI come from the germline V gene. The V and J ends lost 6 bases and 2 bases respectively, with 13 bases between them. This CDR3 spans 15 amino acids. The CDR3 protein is CASSPPRGNTGELFF. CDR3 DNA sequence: TGTGCCAGCAGCCCACCAAGGGGAAACACCGGGGAGCTGTTTTTT.

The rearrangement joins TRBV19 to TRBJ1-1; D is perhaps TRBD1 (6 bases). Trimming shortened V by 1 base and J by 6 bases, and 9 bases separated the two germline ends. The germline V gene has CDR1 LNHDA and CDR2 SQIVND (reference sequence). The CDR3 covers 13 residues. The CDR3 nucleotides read TGTGCCAGTAGTATAGGGGGGCGCGCTGAAGCTTTCTTT. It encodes CASSIGGRAEAFF.

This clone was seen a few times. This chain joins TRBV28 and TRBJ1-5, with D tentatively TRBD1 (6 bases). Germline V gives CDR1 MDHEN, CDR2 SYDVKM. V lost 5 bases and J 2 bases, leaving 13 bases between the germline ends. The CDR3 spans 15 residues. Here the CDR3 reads CASSLSGVGNQPQHF. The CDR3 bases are TGTGCCAGCAGTCTCTCAGGGGTAGGCAATCAGCCCCAGCATTTT.

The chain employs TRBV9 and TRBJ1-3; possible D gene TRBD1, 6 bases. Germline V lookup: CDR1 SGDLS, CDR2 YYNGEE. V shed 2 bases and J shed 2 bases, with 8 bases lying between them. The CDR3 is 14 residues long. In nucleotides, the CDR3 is TGTGCCAGCAGCGTTACAGGGCCTGGAAACACCATATATTTT. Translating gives CASSVTGPGNTIYF.

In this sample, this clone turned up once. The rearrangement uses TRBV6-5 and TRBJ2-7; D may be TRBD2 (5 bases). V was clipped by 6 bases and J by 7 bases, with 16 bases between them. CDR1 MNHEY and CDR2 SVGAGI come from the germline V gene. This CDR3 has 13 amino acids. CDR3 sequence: CASRRGGSREQYF. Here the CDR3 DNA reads TGTGCCAGCAGAAGAGGAGGCAGCAGGGAGCAGTACTTC.